This TCR beta chain comes out of a study of regulatory T cells in long-lasting Graves disease. Regarding the study as a whole: Compared with new cases, persistent Graves' patients showed reduced TCR diversity. Gene preferences differed: TRBV28, TRBJ1-2, TRBJ2-5 in persistent cases.

The sample's time point: persistent/refractory GD, antithyroid drugs over 5 years with positive TRAb. TCR sequences were obtained from RNA taken from PBMCs. Both iRepertoire HTBI primers and Arm-PCR of CDR3 regions were used to build the TCR beta libraries. From the multiplex PCR reads, TCRdb called clonotypes with MiXCR, one entry per CDR3 protein. This repertoire shows about 420,000 distinct CDR3 sequences, around 20% found once; its top ten account for roughly 28%. This clonotype turned up a few times. Its antigen is undetermined. The CDR3 length is 14 residues. The V end was cut by 5 bases, the J end by 4 bases, with 14 bases between. Germline CDR1 reads MNHEY; CDR2 reads SMNVEV (reference sequence).

The receptor's source is a female donor with Graves disease. Source: peripheral blood mononuclear cells (PBMCs), taken when the disease was refractory, from a patient treated with antithyroid drugs. The chain links TRBV27 to TRBJ1-2; no clear D gene. For the CDR3, the DNA is TGTGCCAGCAGTCAGGACGGACGTCTCTATGGCTACACCTTC. Protein: CASSQDGRLYGYTF.